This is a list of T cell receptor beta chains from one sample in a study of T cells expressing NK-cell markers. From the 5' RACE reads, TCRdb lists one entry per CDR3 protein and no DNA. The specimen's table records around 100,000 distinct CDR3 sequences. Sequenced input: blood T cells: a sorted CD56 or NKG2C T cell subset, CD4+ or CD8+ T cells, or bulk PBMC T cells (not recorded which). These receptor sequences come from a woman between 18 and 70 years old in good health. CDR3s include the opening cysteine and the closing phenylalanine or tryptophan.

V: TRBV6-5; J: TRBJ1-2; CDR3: CASSYDGGYGYTF
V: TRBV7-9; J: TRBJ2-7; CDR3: CASSLEGANRVSYEQYF
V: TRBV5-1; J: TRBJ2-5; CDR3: CASSLAQVEETQYF
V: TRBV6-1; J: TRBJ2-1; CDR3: CASNRYGGDEQFF
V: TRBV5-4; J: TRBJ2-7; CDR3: CASRMGTSGIYEQYF
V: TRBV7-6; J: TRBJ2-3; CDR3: CASSLLRADTQYF
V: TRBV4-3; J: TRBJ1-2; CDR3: CASSQVLRGGGYTF
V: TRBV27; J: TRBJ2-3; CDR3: CASSPGLTTQYF
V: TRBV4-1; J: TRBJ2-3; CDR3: CASSQTRLAGGFEDTQYF
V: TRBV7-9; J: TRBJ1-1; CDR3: CASSPDRSSTEAFF
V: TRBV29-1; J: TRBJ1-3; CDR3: CSVEATDFPASAGNTIYF
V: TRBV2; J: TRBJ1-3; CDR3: CASKPGQGANTIYF
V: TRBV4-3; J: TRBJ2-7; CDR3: CASSQDKAGGTYEQYF
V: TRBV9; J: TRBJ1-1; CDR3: CASSVVGSSGTEAFF
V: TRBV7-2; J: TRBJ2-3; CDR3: CASSYLGTVTDTQYF
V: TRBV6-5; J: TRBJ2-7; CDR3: CASSYAPGQYEQYF
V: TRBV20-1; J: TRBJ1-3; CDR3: CSARDLPDRKKDSGNTIYF
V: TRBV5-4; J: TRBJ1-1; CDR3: CASSLSNTEAFF
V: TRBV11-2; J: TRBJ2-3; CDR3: CASSFSPAGADTQYF